The clone carrying this T cell receptor (beta chain) was detected many times. Trimming removed 5 bases from V and 6 bases from J, with 5 bases in between. CDR3 length: 11 amino acids. In germline, CDR1 is SGHVS, CDR2 FNYEAQ. These data belong to a study of early T cells in non-severe SARS-CoV-2 infection. Study in general: Chains were unpaired, as sequencing was done on bulk RNA from unsorted whole blood.

TCRdb passed the 5' RACE reads through MiXCR, listing each CDR3 protein once. The sample shows about 72,000 distinct CDR3 sequences, approximately 10% of them seen only once. V gene TRBV7-6 combines with J gene TRBJ1-5, with D hard to call. This sequence originates from an adult who was a healthcare worker with PCR-confirmed SARS-CoV-2 infection or an uninfected control (not recorded which). Sample: whole blood. CDR3 region: CASSATQPQHF. CDR3 sequence (DNA): TGTGCCAGCAGCGCGACTCAGCCCCAGCATTTT.